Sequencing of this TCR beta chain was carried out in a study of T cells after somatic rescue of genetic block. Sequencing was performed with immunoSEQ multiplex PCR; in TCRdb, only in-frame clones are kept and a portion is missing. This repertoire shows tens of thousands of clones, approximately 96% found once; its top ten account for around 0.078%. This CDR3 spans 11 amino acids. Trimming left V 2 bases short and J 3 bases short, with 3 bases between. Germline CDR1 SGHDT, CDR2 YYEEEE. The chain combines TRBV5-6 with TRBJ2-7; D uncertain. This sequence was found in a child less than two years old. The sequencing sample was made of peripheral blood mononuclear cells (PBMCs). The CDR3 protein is CASSFNYEQYF. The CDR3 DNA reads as TGTGCCAGCAGCTTCAACTACGAGCAGTACTTC.